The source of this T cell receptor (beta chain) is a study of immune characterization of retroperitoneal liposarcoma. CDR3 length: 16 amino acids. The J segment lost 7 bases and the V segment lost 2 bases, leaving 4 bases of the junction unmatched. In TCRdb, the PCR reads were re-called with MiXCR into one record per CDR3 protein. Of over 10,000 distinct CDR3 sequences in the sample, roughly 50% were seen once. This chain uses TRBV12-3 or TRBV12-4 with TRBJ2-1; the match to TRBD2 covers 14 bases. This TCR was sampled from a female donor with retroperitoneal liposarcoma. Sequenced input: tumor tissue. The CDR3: CASSLRLAGGGNEQFF. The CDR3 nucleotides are TGTGCCAGCAGTTTAAGACTAGCGGGAGGGGGGAATGAGCAGTTCTTC.